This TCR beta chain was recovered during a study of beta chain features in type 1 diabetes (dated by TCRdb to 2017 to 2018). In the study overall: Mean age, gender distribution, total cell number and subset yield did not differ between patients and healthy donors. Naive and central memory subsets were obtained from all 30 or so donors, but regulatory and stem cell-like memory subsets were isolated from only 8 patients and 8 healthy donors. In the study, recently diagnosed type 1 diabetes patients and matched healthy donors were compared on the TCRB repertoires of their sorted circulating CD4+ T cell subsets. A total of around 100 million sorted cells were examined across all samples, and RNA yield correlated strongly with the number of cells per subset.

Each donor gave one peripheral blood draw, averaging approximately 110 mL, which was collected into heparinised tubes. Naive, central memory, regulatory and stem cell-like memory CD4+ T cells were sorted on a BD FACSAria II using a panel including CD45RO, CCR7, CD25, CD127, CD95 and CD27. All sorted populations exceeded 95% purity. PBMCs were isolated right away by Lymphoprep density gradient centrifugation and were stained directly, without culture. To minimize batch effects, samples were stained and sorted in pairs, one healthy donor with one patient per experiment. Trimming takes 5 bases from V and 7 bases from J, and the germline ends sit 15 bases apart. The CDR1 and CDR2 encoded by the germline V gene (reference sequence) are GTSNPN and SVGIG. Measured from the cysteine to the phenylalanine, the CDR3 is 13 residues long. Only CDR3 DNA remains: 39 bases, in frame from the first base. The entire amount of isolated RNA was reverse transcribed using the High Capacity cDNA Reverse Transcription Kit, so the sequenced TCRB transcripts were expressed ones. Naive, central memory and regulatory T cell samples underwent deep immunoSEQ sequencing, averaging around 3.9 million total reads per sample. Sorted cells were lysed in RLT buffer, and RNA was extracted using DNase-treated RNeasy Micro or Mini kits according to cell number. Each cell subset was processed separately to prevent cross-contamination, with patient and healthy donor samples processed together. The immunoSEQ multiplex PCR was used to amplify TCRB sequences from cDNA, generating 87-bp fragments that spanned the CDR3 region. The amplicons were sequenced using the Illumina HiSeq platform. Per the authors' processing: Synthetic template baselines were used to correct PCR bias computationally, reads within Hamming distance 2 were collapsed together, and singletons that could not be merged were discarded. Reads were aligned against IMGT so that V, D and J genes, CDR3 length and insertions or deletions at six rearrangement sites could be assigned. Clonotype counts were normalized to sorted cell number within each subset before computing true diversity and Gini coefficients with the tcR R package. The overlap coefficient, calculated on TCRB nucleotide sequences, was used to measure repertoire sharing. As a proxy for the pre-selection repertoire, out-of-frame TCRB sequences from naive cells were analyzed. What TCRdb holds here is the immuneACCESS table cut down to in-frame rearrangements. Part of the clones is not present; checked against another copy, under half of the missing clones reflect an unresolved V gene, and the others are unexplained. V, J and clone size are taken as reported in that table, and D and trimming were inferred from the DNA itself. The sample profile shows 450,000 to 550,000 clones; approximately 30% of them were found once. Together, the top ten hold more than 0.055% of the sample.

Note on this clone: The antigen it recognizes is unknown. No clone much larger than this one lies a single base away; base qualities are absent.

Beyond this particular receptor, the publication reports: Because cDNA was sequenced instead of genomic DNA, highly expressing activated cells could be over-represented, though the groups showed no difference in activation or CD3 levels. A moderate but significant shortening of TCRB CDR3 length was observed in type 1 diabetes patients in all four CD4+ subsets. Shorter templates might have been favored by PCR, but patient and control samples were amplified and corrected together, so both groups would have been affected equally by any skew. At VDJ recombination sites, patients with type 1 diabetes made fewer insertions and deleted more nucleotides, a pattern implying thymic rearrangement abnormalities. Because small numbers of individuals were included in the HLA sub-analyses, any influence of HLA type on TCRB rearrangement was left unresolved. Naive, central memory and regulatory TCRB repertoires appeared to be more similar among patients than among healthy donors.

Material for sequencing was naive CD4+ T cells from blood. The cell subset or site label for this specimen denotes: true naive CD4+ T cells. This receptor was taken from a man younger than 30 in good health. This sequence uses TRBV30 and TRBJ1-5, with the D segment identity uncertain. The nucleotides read TGTGCCTGGGGCCCGCAGGCTGGGCAGCCCCAGCATTTT. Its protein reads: CAWGPQAGQPQHF.